Following are 19 T cell receptor beta chains from one sample sequenced in a study of T cell repertoires in cytomegalovirus infection. TCRdb called the reads again in MiXCR, with one record for every CDR3 protein. The sample holds approximately 500,000 distinct CDR3 sequences; about 11% are singletons and the top ten take roughly 10%. Sequenced material: PBMCs. The receptors come from a human donor in good health (CMV status not recorded). Some clones in this sample may be carry-over from other donors' samples.

The chain combines TRBV20-1 with TRBJ2-5; a possible D gene is TRBD2 (7 bases). The CDR3 totals 13 residues. With 5 bases removed from V and 7 bases from J, the gap between germline ends came to 17 bases. Looked up from germline, CDR1 is DFQATT and CDR2 is SNEGSKA (reference sequence). The chain's CDR3 is CSAGAGARGTQYF. The CDR3 nucleotides read TGCAGTGCTGGTGCGGGGGCTAGGGGGACCCAGTACTTC.

This clonotype was observed many times. The genes are TRBV5-1 and TRBJ2-7; 8 bases line up with TRBD2. The CDR3 consists of 15 residues. The V gene's germline CDR1 is SGHRS and CDR2 YFSETQ. After removal of 4 bases from V and 5 bases from J, the junction contained 11 bases not matched to a gene. The CDR3 coding sequence is TGCGCCAGCAGCCCCCGGGGCGGGAGGTCCCACGAGCAGTACTTC. Encoded protein: CASSPRGGRSHEQYF.

There are many counts of this clonotype. J is TRBJ1-5 and V is TRBV20-1; D call uncertain. The V end lost 5 bases, the J end lost 9 bases, and 14 bases lay between the germline ends. The germline CDR1 and CDR2 sequences are DFQATT and SNEGSKA (reference sequence). The CDR3 consists of 12 residues. This chain's CDR3 is CSALTPDGPQHF. The DNA of the CDR3 is TGCAGTGCTCTGACACCCGATGGGCCCCAGCATTTT.

This clonotype has just a few counts. The rearrangement uses TRBV12-5 and TRBJ1-1; D is undetermined. Looked up from germline, CDR1 is LGHNT and CDR2 is FRNRAP. CDR3 length: 13 amino acids. With 2 bases removed from V and 1 base from J, the gap between germline ends came to 5 bases. The CDR3 DNA is TGTGCTAGTGGTTTGTCTGGGAACACTGAAGCTTTCTTT. Residues: CASGLSGNTEAFF.

This clonotype came up once. Being one base from a much bigger clone, this may be a read error. This rearrangement joins TRBV7-9 to TRBJ2-2, with 8 positions matching TRBD2. Trimming at V came to 4 bases and at J to 6 bases, leaving 10 bases not matched to a gene. This CDR3 has 16 amino acids. Germline CDR1 SEHNR, CDR2 FQNEAQ (reference sequence). The CDR3: CASSSPVSGISGELFF. The CDR3 region has the DNA TGTGCCAGCAGCTCGCCTGTTAGCGGGATATCCGGGGAGCTGTTTTTT.

This clonotype was seen many times. J is TRBJ2-1 and V is TRBV7-8, with 8 nucleotides matching TRBD2. The V gene's germline CDR1 is SGHVS and CDR2 FQNEAQ. The CDR3 sequence is 16 residues long. The ends lost 4 bases at V and 9 bases at J; junction bases unmatched: 14. The CDR3, as DNA: TGTGCCAGCAGCTCCGGGACTAGTGGGTTACCGGGTGAGCAGTTCTTC. It specifies CASSSGTSGLPGEQFF.

This clonotype was picked up many times. The gene calls are TRBV29-1 and TRBJ2-3; 9 bases map to TRBD2. V shed 1 base and J 4 bases; nucleotides not matched to a gene: 6. The CDR3 totals 15 residues. CDR1 is SQVTM, CDR2 ANQGSEA, per germline. The CDR3 DNA sequence: TGCAGCGTTGAAGGGTTAGCGGGAGTACCAGATACGCAGTATTTT. This sequence encodes CSVEGLAGVPDTQYF.

The chain combines TRBV5-1 with TRBJ2-3, with 8 nucleotides matching TRBD2. Germline CDR1 SGHRS, CDR2 YFSETQ. CDR3 size: 15 residues. The ends lost 6 bases at V and 4 bases at J; junction bases unmatched: 10. Here the CDR3 DNA reads TGCGCCAGCAAGGGGACGGGAGGGCCTCCAGATACGCAGTATTTT. Its translation: CASKGTGGPPDTQYF.

This clonotype was observed a few times. The chain employs TRBV19 and TRBJ2-1, with TRBD2 matching 8 bases. V dropped 3 bases and J dropped 6; count of bases not matched to a gene: 10. This CDR3 is 16 amino acids long. Germline CDR1 is LNHDA and CDR2 is SQIVND (reference sequence). The CDR3 protein is CASSMMRGVHLNEQFF. The DNA of the CDR3 is TGTGCCAGTAGTATGATGCGGGGGGTTCACCTCAATGAGCAGTTCTTC.

This chain connects TRBV2 to TRBJ2-5, with 9 positions matching TRBD1. Germline V gene sequence: CDR1 SNHLY, CDR2 FYNNEI. V dropped 4 bases and J dropped 3; count of bases not matched to a gene: 6. The CDR3 is 15 amino acids. CDR3 region: CASSGGQGGKETQYF. The CDR3 DNA reads as TGTGCCAGCAGTGGGGGACAGGGTGGAAAAGAGACCCAGTACTTC. The full variable domain, rest sourced from reference TRBV2 and TRBJ2-5, is EPEVTQTPSHQVTQMGQEVILRCVPISNHLYFYWYRQILGQKVEFLVSFYNNEISEKSEIFDDQFSVERPDGSNFTLKIRSTKLEDSAMYFCASSGGQGGKETQYFGPGTRLLVL.

This clonotype was detected many times. This chain links TRBV11-2 with TRBJ2-2, with no clear D. Per the germline V gene, CDR1 is SGHAT and CDR2 is FQNNGV. V gave up 5 bases and J gave up 7 bases, with 8 bases separating them. The CDR3 covers 12 residues. CDR3 sequence reads: CASSRTNGELFF. The DNA for the CDR3 is TGTGCCAGCAGCAGGACGAACGGGGAGCTGTTTTTT.

This clonotype was picked up many times. The J gene is TRBJ2-3, the V gene TRBV28; D is perhaps TRBD2 (5 bases). V was cut by 4 bases and J by 0 bases, with 14 bases left in between. The germline gives CDR1 MDHEN, CDR2 SYDVKM. The CDR3 totals 16 residues. CDR3 loop: CASSSPPRTSTDTQYF. In DNA, the CDR3 is TGTGCCAGCAGTTCGCCACCCCGGACTAGCACAGATACGCAGTATTTT.

The genes are TRBV20-1 and TRBJ1-5; 7 nucleotides agree with TRBD1. The CDR3 covers 13 residues. Germline assignment: CDR1 DFQATT and CDR2 SNEGSKA (reference sequence). V lost 3 bases and J lost 5; bases outside the gene matches: 4. This CDR3 is CSASRDRDQPQHF. CDR3 in DNA: TGCAGTGCTAGCAGGGACAGAGATCAGCCCCAGCATTTT.

This clonotype was counted many times. The V and J genes are TRBV14 and TRBJ2-2; D is ambiguous. Deletions cut 6 bases from V and 7 bases from J, with 9 bases between. Germline CDR1 is SGHDN and CDR2 is FVKESK. This CDR3 is built from 12 residues. CDR3 in amino acids: CASSKEVGELFF. The CDR3 DNA follows: TGTGCCAGCAGTAAGGAAGTCGGGGAGCTGTTTTTT. Based on the CDR3 plus reference TRBV14 and TRBJ2-2, the full variable domain is EAGVTQFPSHSVIEKGQTVTLRCDPISGHDNLYWYRRVMGKEIKFLLHFVKESKQDESGMPNNRFLAERTGGTYSTLKVQPAELEDSGVYFCASSKEVGELFFGEGSRLTVL.

The V gene is TRBV27, the J gene TRBJ1-2; D unclear. This CDR3 region has 13 residues. V shed 0 bases and J shed 10 bases, with 12 bases lying between them. Looked up from germline, CDR1 is MNHEY and CDR2 is SMNVEV (reference sequence). CDR3 coding DNA: TGTGCCAGCAGTTTATCACCTTACGGCACCTACACCTTC. Translating it yields CASSLSPYGTYTF.

This clonotype was seen at least ten times. The gene calls are TRBV6-1 and TRBJ2-2, with 11 bases aligning to TRBD1. Germline V gene data show CDR1 as MNHNS and CDR2 as SASEGT. The ends lost 5 bases at V and 3 bases at J; junction bases unmatched: 11. This CDR3 comprises 18 residues. CDR3 sequence reads: CASSPQMDRGQDTGELFF. As DNA, the CDR3 is TGTGCCAGCAGTCCGCAAATGGACAGGGGGCAGGACACCGGGGAGCTGTTTTTT.

As for this clonotype: A much larger clone differs by one base, so this may be a read error. The chain uses TRBV5-4 and TRBJ1-1; D is possibly TRBD1 (5 bases). The length of the CDR3 is 15 residues. Germline V lookup: CDR1 SGHNT, CDR2 YYREEE (reference sequence). CDR3 in amino acids: CASSLGGRANTEACF. The CDR3 DNA sequence: TGTGCCAGCAGCTTGGGGGGCAGGGCGAACACTGAAGCTTGCTTT.

A single count supports this clonotype. This sequence joins TRBV10-3 and TRBJ2-7; 7 bases line up with TRBD1. Germline assignment: CDR1 ENHRY and CDR2 SYGVKD. Trimming at V came to 6 bases and at J to 2 bases, leaving 7 bases not matched to a gene. The CDR3 consists of 14 residues. CDR3 loop: CAIRTDRRPYEQYF. CDR3 sequence (DNA): TGTGCCATCAGGACGGACAGGCGGCCCTACGAGCAGTACTTC.

V usage is TRBV13 and J usage is TRBJ2-5, with 11 bases that match TRBD1. Losses at the gene ends were 5 bases for V and 4 bases for J; bases not matched to a gene: 3. This CDR3 spans 14 amino acids. Germline V gives CDR1 PRHDT, CDR2 FYEKMQ (reference sequence). Here the CDR3 DNA reads TGTGCCAGCAGCGACGGGACAGGGGGAGAGACCCAGTACTTC. Protein product: CASSDGTGGETQYF.